This T cell receptor beta chain was recorded in a study of T cell repertoires in cytomegalovirus infection. The wider study: Signatures in public TCR beta sequences pointed to both CMV infection and matching HLA type. General study findings and limits: People with CMV and the relevant HLA were identified by cumulative public TCR beta family frequency. The ex vivo response was dominated by HLA-C-restricted CMV-specific TCR beta clonotypes.

As to this clonotype: Its antigen is not known.

TCRdb itself ran the reads through MiXCR, one entry per CDR3 protein. Of more than 140,000 distinct CDR3 sequences listed, 6.5% are singletons. Per the germline V gene, CDR1 is SNHLY and CDR2 is FYNNEI. The CDR3 sequence is 14 residues long. Deletions cut 5 bases from V and 3 bases from J, with 14 bases between. The source of this sequence is a human donor in good health (CMV status not recorded). Some clones in this sample may be carry-over from other donors' samples. Sequenced sample: PBMCs. V usage is TRBV2 and J usage is TRBJ2-7, with D uncertain. For the CDR3, the DNA is TGTGCCAGCAGTAAAACAACGAACAACTACGAGCAGTACTTC. It codes for CASSKTTNNYEQYF. The whole variable domain, remainder taken from reference TRBV2 and TRBJ2-7, is EPEVTQTPSHQVTQMGQEVILRCVPISNHLYFYWYRQILGQKVEFLVSFYNNEISEKSEIFDDQFSVERPDGSNFTLKIRSTKLEDSAMYFCASSKTTNNYEQYFGPGTRLTVT.